This T cell receptor beta chain was identified during a study of regulatory T cells in long-lasting Graves disease. The overall study: Antithyroid drugs had been taken by newly diagnosed Graves' patients for under 3 months.

This clonotype was counted at least ten times. Its specificity is not known. iRepertoire HTBI primers and Arm-PCR of CDR3 regions built TCR beta libraries. TCRdb re-analysed the multiplex PCR reads in MiXCR, keeping a single row per CDR3 protein. The sample has 500,000 or so distinct CDR3 sequences; 15% to 20% are singletons. Study results and caveats: New patients shared 750 to 1,000 public clonotypes, and persistent patients shared more, with over 2,500.

Time point described: newly diagnosed GD, antithyroid drugs for less than 3 months. TCR sequences were obtained from RNA taken from PBMCs. Another study also made use of these data, one on T cells in Graves' hyperthyroidism and ophthalmopathy. That source reports: Clinicians diagnosed patients from clinical symptoms, serum thyroxine and TRAb, thyroid ultrasound and orbital computed tomography.

Sample: peripheral blood mononuclear cells (PBMCs), taken at new diagnosis, from a patient treated with antithyroid drugs. This TCR was recovered from a woman aged 40-60 years with Graves disease.

CDR3 protein: CASGLVLRGGTDTQYF. The CDR3 DNA follows: TGTGCTAGTGGTTTGGTACTACGGGGAGGCACAGATACGCAGTATTTT. The rearrangement joins TRBV12-5 to TRBJ2-3, with D tentatively TRBD2 (5 bases). CDR1 is LGHNT and CDR2 is FRNRAP in the germline V gene. The germline V and J ends were trimmed by 0 bases and 1 base, with 11 bases remaining between them. This CDR3 contains 16 residues.